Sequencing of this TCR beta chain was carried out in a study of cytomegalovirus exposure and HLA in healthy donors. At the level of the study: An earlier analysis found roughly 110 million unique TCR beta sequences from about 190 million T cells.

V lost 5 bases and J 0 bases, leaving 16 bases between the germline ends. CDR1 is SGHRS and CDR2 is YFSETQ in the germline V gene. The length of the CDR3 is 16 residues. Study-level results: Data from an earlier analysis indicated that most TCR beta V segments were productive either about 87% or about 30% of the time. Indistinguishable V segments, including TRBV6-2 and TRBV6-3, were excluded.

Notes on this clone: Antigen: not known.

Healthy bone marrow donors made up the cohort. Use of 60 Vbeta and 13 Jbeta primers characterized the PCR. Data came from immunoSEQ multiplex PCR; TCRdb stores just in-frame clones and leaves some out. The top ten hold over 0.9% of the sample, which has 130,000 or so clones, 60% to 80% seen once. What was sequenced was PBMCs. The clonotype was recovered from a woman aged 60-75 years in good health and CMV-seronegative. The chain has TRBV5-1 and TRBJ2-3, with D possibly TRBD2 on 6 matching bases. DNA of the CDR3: TGCGCCAGCAGTGGGGGACTGCAATTTAGCACAGATACGCAGTATTTT. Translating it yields CASSGGLQFSTDTQYF. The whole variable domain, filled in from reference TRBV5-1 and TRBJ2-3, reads KAGVTQTPRYLIKTRGQQVTLSCSPISGHRSVSWYQQTPGQGLQFLFEYFSETQRNKGNFPGRFSGRQFSNSRSEMNVSTLELGDSALYLCASSGGLQFSTDTQYFGPGTRLTVL.